The clone carrying this T cell receptor beta chain has more than one count but fewer than ten. These data belong to a study of shared T cell receptors in the human thymus. The V gene lost 3 bases and the J gene lost 1 base, with 9 bases spanning the gap. Germline V gives CDR1 LNHDA, CDR2 SQIVND (reference sequence). The CDR3 loop spans 15 amino acids. Assay: immunoSEQ multiplex PCR; the TCRdb copy retains only in-frame clones and omits some. The table shows hundreds of thousands of clones, with about four fifths occurring only once. This sample was also put to use in a study of human thymus T cells. According to that study: Congenital heart defects were the reason for the corrective surgery that the donors, healthy Finnish infants, were having. The thymus was resected at corrective cardiac surgery. Blood and thymic repertoires both appeared biased in V and J gene usage.

The clonotype comes from a boy younger than two with a congenital heart defect. Sequencing used thymocytes. The chain employs TRBV19 and TRBJ2-2, with unresolved D. CDR3 coding DNA: TGTGCCAGTAGTATCTCGACACTGAACACCGGGGAGCTGTTTTTT. Translated, it gives CASSISTLNTGELFF.